The T cell receptor beta chain described here comes from a study of CD8 T cells in Susac syndrome. The study sequenced TCR beta in blood CD8+ and CD4+ T cells. Germline CDR1 LGHDT, CDR2 YNNKEL (reference sequence). This CDR3 comprises 16 residues. V lost 4 bases and J 1 base, leaving 14 bases between the germline ends. With random hexamers, reverse transcription was performed on about 0.5 to 1 ug of RNA. Multiplex immunoSEQ PCR targeted 54 Vbeta and 13 Jbeta TCR beta segments. One entry per CDR3 protein results from TCRdb running MiXCR on the immunoSEQ multiplex PCR reads. The data show about 120,000 distinct CDR3 sequences, with approximately 90% seen just once and about 0.12% held by the top ten.

The sample was CD8+ T cells from PBMCs. This rearrangement joins TRBV3-1 to TRBJ2-4; D is tentatively TRBD1 or TRBD2 (6 bases each). The source of this sequence is a human donor in good health. DNA for the CDR3: TGTGCCAGCAGCCTTAATATAGGGGGGGCCAAAAACATTCAGTACTTC. Protein: CASSLNIGGAKNIQYF.